This TCR beta chain was sequenced during a study of T cell clonality in common variable immunodeficiency. Study-wide points: What drives increased CVID clonality needs T cell subpopulation sequencing. TCRbeta clonality was increased in CVID versus healthy controls. Shared TCRbeta clones were fewer between CVID subjects than controls.

Data came from immunoSEQ multiplex PCR; TCRdb stores just in-frame clones and leaves some out. The repertoire yields roughly 60,000 clones, none seen only once; the top ten contain over 1.5%. This clone was counted ten times or more. Its antigen is not known. Sequences were obtained from peripheral blood mononuclear cells. This sequence originates from a person aged 18-70 years in good health.

The CDR3 protein is CASNLQGATYNEQFF. The DNA read from the CDR3 is TGTGCCAGTAACTTACAGGGGGCAACCTACAATGAG. The V and J genes are TRBV19 and TRBJ2-1; TRBD1 agrees at 9 bases. Coverage ceases 3 residues before the CDR3 finishes, and the germline J gene fills in the end. V trimming: 7 bases; J trimming: 2 bases; junction bases outside the gene matches: 6. The CDR3 consists of 15 residues. Germline loops: CDR1 LNHDA, CDR2 SQIVND (reference sequence).